A selection of T cell receptor beta chains follows, all from one sample in a study of beta chain features in type 1 diabetes. Clones were read by immunoSEQ multiplex PCR, and TCRdb kept only the in-frame ones, dropping some. The table has over 150,000 clones, around 8% seen once; the top ten hold more than 0.75%. The specimen was central memory CD4+ T cells from blood. Source of these receptors: a woman between 35 and 50 years old with type 1 diabetes. Each CDR3 is given with its conserved first and last residue. A D gene is named only where the DNA matches it firmly. Rows may omit the clone size; those that give it use once, few, many or a size class.

clone_size,v_call,j_call,d_call,cdr3_aa,cdr3_nt
few,TRBV6-6,TRBJ1-4,TRBD1,CASSWGQGLFF,TGTGCCAGCAGTTGGGGACAGGGGCTGTTTTTT
NA,TRBV28,TRBJ1-2,NA,CASSLGQRDGYTF,TGTGCCAGCAGTTTAGGGCAGAGGGATGGCTACACCTTC
NA,TRBV6-6,TRBJ2-3,NA,CASSYLRNTDTQYF,TGTGCCAGCAGTTACCTGCGGAACACAGATACGCAGTATTTT
NA,TRBV4-2,TRBJ2-5,NA,CASSQDRGKGPQYF,TGTGCCAGCAGCCAAGATAGGGGTAAAGGGCCCCAGTACTTC
few,TRBV5-1,TRBJ1-2,TRBD1,CASSLGQGVGYTF,TGCGCCAGCAGCCTGGGACAGGGCGTTGGCTACACCTTC
NA,TRBV28,TRBJ2-7,NA,CASSSLAHSYEQYF,TGTGCCAGCAGTTCCTTAGCGCACTCCTACGAGCAGTACTTC
many,TRBV7-2,TRBJ2-5,NA,CASSLVGGYETQYF,TGTGCCAGCAGCTTAGTGGGCGGGTACGAGACCCAGTACTTC
few,TRBV28,TRBJ1-3,NA,CASSLQSVGNTIYF,TGTGCCAGCAGTCTCCAGAGCGTTGGAAACACCATATATTTT
NA,TRBV28,TRBJ1-5,TRBD1,CASRFDRGRNQPQHF,TGTGCCAGCAGATTTGACAGGGGAAGAAATCAGCCCCAGCATTTT
few,TRBV19,TRBJ2-1,TRBD2,CASSRAGPRSGGHYEQFF,TGTGCCAGTAGTCGGGCAGGGCCAAGGAGCGGGGGGCACTATGAGCAGTTCTTC
NA,TRBV11-2,TRBJ2-7,NA,CASSNAGFESEQYF,TGTGCCAGCAGCAACGCGGGATTTGAATCCGAGCAGTACTTC
NA,TRBV18,TRBJ2-7,NA,CASSRGDYEQYF,TGTGCCAGCTCACGGGGGGACTACGAGCAGTACTTC